This TCR beta chain was found in a study of radiation and T cells in renal cell carcinoma. Study observations and caveats: From baseline, blood top tumor clonotypes peaked at 2 weeks post-radiation.

This CDR3 is 13 amino acids long. Trimming removed 5 bases from V and 0 bases from J, with 7 bases in between. The germline V gene has CDR1 SEHNR and CDR2 FQNEAQ (reference sequence). The table came from immunoSEQ multiplex PCR; TCRdb's copy has only in-frame clones and leaves some out. The data show 150,000 to 200,000 clones, with less than 90% seen just once and about 11% held by the top ten. With respect to this clone: Its antigen is currently unknown.

Time point reported: blood 4 weeks post-SBRT, at nephrectomy. Treatment in this sample: 15 Gy SBRT to primary tumor, nephrectomy 4 weeks later. Nephrectomy followed 15 Gy stereotactic body radiation by 4 weeks. This sequence originates from a woman aged 45-60 years with renal cell carcinoma. The rearrangement links TRBV7-9 to TRBJ1-1, with D hard to call. Sequenced here: blood, sampled from a patient whose treatment included radiotherapy and nephrectomy. The CDR3 nucleotides are TGTGCCAGCAGCCCCGGACTGAACACTGAAGCTTTCTTT. This encodes CASSPGLNTEAFF.